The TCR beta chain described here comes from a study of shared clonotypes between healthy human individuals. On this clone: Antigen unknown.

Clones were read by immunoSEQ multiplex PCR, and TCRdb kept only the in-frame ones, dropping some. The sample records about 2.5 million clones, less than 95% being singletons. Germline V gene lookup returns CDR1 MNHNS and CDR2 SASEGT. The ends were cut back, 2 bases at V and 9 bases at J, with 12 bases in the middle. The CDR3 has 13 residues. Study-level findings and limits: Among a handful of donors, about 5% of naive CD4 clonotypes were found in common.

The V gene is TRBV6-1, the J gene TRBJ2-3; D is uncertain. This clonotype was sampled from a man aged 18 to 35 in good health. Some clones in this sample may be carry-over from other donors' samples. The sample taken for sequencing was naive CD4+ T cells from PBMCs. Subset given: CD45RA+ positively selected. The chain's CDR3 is CASSEPAGLTQYF. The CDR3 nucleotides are TGTGCCAGCAGTGAACCGGCAGGCCTCACGCAGTATTTT.